A single sample is the source of the 25 T cell receptor beta chains below, sequenced in a study of blood T cell repertoires in COVID-19. Here immunoSEQ multiplex PCR was the method, and the copy in TCRdb shows in-frame clones only, minus some. Seen here are around 170,000 clones, about 80% observed once, and the top ten hold 13% to 15%. Specimen: peripheral blood. Source of these receptors: a man aged 30-40 years with active or convalescent COVID-19.

The chain joins TRBV14 to TRBJ1-1, with D unclear. CDR1 is SGHDN, CDR2 FVKESK, per germline. With 2 bases removed from V and 1 base from J, the gap between germline ends came to 11 bases. This CDR3 region has 15 residues. CDR3 sequence: CASSQLGQPNTEAFF. CDR3 sequence (DNA): TGTGCCAGCAGCCAATTGGGCCAGCCGAACACTGAAGCTTTCTTT.

The chain has TRBV27 and TRBJ2-3; 7 bases match TRBD1. In germline, CDR1 is MNHEY, CDR2 SMNVEV (reference sequence). The CDR3 contains 15 residues. Trimming cost V 1 base and J 3 bases; bases outside gene matches: 4. The CDR3 bases are TGTGCCAGCAGTTTATTCGGGGACAGAACAGATACGCAGTATTTT. Residues: CASSLFGDRTDTQYF.

This chain connects TRBV11-3 to TRBJ1-2; D is possibly TRBD1 (6 bases). The germline V gene encodes CDR1 SGHNT and CDR2 YENEEA. Trimming stripped 5 bases from V and 8 bases from J, with 12 bases between. The CDR3 spans 12 residues. The CDR3 loop is CASSPRTEGYTF. CDR3 sequence (DNA): TGTGCCAGCAGCCCCCGGACAGAGGGCTACACCTTC.

This clone was seen a few times. The chain employs TRBV9 and TRBJ2-6; 8 bases agree with TRBD2. Germline CDR1 SGDLS, CDR2 YYNGEE. Losses at the gene ends were 4 bases for V and 2 bases for J; bases not matched to a gene: 2. This CDR3 comprises 15 residues. This CDR3 is CASSLAGTGANVLTF. The CDR3 DNA is TGTGCCAGCAGCTTAGCGGGGACTGGGGCCAACGTCCTGACTTTC.

The CDR3 DNA is TGTGCCAGCCGAAATCCGGGTGAAAAACTGTTTTTT. This gives the protein CASRNPGEKLFF. This chain connects TRBV7-2 to TRBJ1-4; D not resolved. V was trimmed by 8 bases and J by 7 bases, leaving 11 bases between them. The V gene's germline CDR1 is SGHTA and CDR2 FQGNSA. The CDR3 length is 12 residues.

This chain joins TRBV5-1 and TRBJ2-3; TRBD2 is a possible D gene (5 bases). This CDR3 region has 15 residues. Trimming pared 4 bases from V and 0 bases from J, leaving 12 bases between. Per germline, CDR1 SGHRS and CDR2 YFSETQ. Here the CDR3 DNA reads TGCGCCAGCAGCCCGAGGGTGGGGAGCACAGATACGCAGTATTTT. Translating it yields CASSPRVGSTDTQYF.

This clone was seen more than once but under ten times. The chain has TRBV4-1 and TRBJ1-6; D perhaps matches TRBD1 (5 bases). Germline CDR1 MGHRA, CDR2 YSYEKL. This CDR3 spans 15 amino acids. V lost 2 bases and J lost 9, with 14 bases in between. In DNA, the CDR3 is TGCGCCAGCAGCCAATCGTCGGCGGGGGGTTCACCCCTCCACTTT. Amino acid sequence: CASSQSSAGGSPLHF.

The chain joins TRBV9 to TRBJ1-3, with D maybe TRBD1 (5 bases). V lost 2 bases and J lost 0, with 9 bases in between. Germline assignment: CDR1 SGDLS and CDR2 YYNGEE. The CDR3 has 15 amino acids. In nucleotides, the CDR3 is TGTGCCAGCAGCGTCGGGGGGGACTCTGGAAACACCATATATTTT. Encoded protein: CASSVGGDSGNTIYF. The full variable domain, completed using reference TRBV9 and TRBJ1-3, is DSGVTQTPKHLITATGQRVTLRCSPRSGDLSVYWYQQSLDQGLQFLIQYYNGEERAKGNILERFSAQQFPDLHSELNLSSLELGDSALYFCASSVGGDSGNTIYFGEGSWLTVV.

The V call is TRBV27, the J call TRBJ1-5; 7 bases map to TRBD1. CDR3 length: 14 amino acids. The V gene's germline CDR1 is MNHEY and CDR2 SMNVEV (reference sequence). Trimming took 1 base from V and 7 from J; bases not matched to a gene: 4. The CDR3 DNA reads TGTGCCAGCAGTTTATTGCAAGGGGGCCAGCCCCAGCATTTT. Its translation is CASSLLQGGQPQHF.

The chain carries TRBV19 and TRBJ2-3; 9 bases match TRBD1. Germline V gene lookup returns CDR1 LNHDA and CDR2 SQIVND (reference sequence). There are 16 residues in the CDR3. V trimming: 3 bases; J trimming: 1 base; junction bases outside the gene matches: 5. The CDR3 nucleotides are TGTGCCAGTAGTATGGGAAGGACAGGGGGCACAGATACGCAGTATTTT. This codes for CASSMGRTGGTDTQYF.

The chain is built from TRBV18 and TRBJ1-5; TRBD1 agrees at 7 bases. In germline, CDR1 is KGHSH, CDR2 LQKENI. The CDR3 spans 15 residues. Unmatched junction bases numbered 4, after V lost 1 base and J lost 4 bases. The DNA of the CDR3 is TGTGCCAGCTCACCACGGACAGGCGAGAATCAGCCCCAGCATTTT. Its translation is CASSPRTGENQPQHF.

The chain couples TRBV5-5 to TRBJ2-3, with D unresolved. V lost 2 bases and J lost 5, with 18 bases in between. CDR1 SGHKS and CDR2 YYEKEE come from the germline V gene (reference sequence). This CDR3 comprises 16 residues. The CDR3 DNA sequence: TGTGCCAGCAGCTTAAGACCCGCAGAGAAGCGAGATACGCAGTATTTT. Amino acids: CASSLRPAEKRDTQYF.

The chain couples TRBV2 to TRBJ1-5; 8 nucleotides match TRBD1. CDR1 and CDR2 (germline): SNHLY, FYNNEI. The length of the CDR3 is 15 residues. V dropped 7 bases and J dropped 3; count of bases not matched to a gene: 8. The CDR3 is CASTSDRANNQPQHF. For the CDR3, the DNA is TGTGCCAGCACCTCGGACAGGGCAAACAATCAGCCCCAGCATTTT.

This clone was counted only a few times. V gene TRBV9 combines with J gene TRBJ1-2; D is undetermined. CDR1 is SGDLS, CDR2 YYNGEE, per germline. V was trimmed by 1 base and J by 3 bases, leaving 16 bases between them. CDR3 length: 16 residues. DNA for the CDR3: TGTGCCAGCAGCGTAAGCGGGGAGAGGGCGGACTATGGCTACACCTTC. Amino acid sequence: CASSVSGERADYGYTF.

This clone is medium-sized in the sample. This chain uses TRBV27 with TRBJ2-7, with a tentative D call TRBD1 (5 bases). V lost 0 bases and J 3 bases, leaving 12 bases between the germline ends. The CDR3 is 15 amino acids. Germline assignment: CDR1 MNHEY and CDR2 SMNVEV (reference sequence). The CDR3: CASSLSLVGVYEQYF. The DNA of the CDR3 is TGTGCCAGCAGTTTATCCCTAGTAGGGGTCTACGAGCAGTACTTC.

The genes are TRBV7-9 and TRBJ1-2; TRBD1 aligns across 9 bases. The trim removed 3 bases at V and 1 base at J, leaving 9 bases unmatched. Per the germline V gene, CDR1 is SEHNR and CDR2 is FQNEAQ (reference sequence). The length of the CDR3 is 17 residues. The CDR3 here is CASSLGQGLESNYGYTF. The CDR3 DNA sequence: TGTGCCAGCAGCTTGGGACAGGGCCTAGAAAGTAACTATGGCTACACCTTC.

The chain recombines TRBV6-6 with TRBJ1-5; maybe TRBD1 (6 bases). Germline V gene sequence: CDR1 MNHNY, CDR2 SVGAGI (reference sequence). This CDR3 comprises 18 residues. The V and J ends lost 5 bases and 0 bases respectively, with 20 bases between them. The CDR3 is CASSPDRRGGDSNQPQHF. CDR3 DNA sequence: TGTGCCAGCAGTCCCGACAGGCGGGGGGGGGATAGCAATCAGCCCCAGCATTTT.

This chain uses TRBV6-6 with TRBJ1-2, with 10 positions matching TRBD1. V gave up 8 bases and J gave up 4 bases; unmatched junction bases: 10. The CDR3 sequence is 15 residues long. Germline CDR1 is MNHNY and CDR2 is SVGAGI (reference sequence). The chain's CDR3 is CASGPGTGASYGYTF. DNA of the CDR3: TGTGCCAGCGGCCCCGGGACAGGGGCTAGCTATGGCTACACCTTC.

There are a few counts of this clone. CDR3 sequence (DNA): TGCGCCAGCAGCTTCCCACAGGGAAGGAACACTGAAGCTTTCTTT. Residues: CASSFPQGRNTEAFF. The V and J genes are TRBV5-1 and TRBJ1-1; a weak D match, TRBD1 (6 bases). The V and J ends lost 2 bases and 1 base respectively, with 12 bases between them. Germline CDR1 and CDR2: SGHRS and YFSETQ. The length of the CDR3 is 15 residues.

V usage is TRBV19 and J usage is TRBJ2-2; 8 nucleotides line up with TRBD1. V dropped 5 bases and J dropped 0; count of bases not matched to a gene: 2. Germline CDR1 and CDR2: LNHDA and SQIVND (reference sequence). The CDR3 is 15 residues long. The DNA for the CDR3 is TGTGCCAGTAGTGGGGACAGGACGAACACCGGGGAGCTGTTTTTT. It specifies CASSGDRTNTGELFF.

This sequence joins TRBV9 and TRBJ1-2; maybe TRBD1 (6 bases). In germline, CDR1 is SGDLS, CDR2 YYNGEE. The CDR3 extends over 18 amino acids. V lost 3 bases to trimming and J lost 0 bases, with 21 bases between them. CDR3: CASSAPTGYLRTNYGYTF. CDR3 DNA sequence: TGTGCCAGCAGCGCTCCGACAGGCTACCTCAGAACTAACTATGGCTACACCTTC.

This sequence joins TRBV6-1 and TRBJ1-5; D is unclear. Germline V CDR1 and CDR2: MNHNS, SASEGT. V lost 1 base and J lost 2, with 15 bases in between. This CDR3 region has 17 residues. The CDR3 is CASSEGLRVTRNQPQHF. The CDR3 bases are TGTGCCAGCAGTGAAGGTTTACGGGTGACGCGCAATCAGCCCCAGCATTTT.

The chain recombines TRBV12-3 or TRBV12-4 with TRBJ1-2; no firm D call. Trimming removed 4 bases at V and 0 bases at J, with 6 bases between. The CDR3 length is 13 residues. The CDR3 reads CASSSRANYGYTF. In DNA form, the CDR3 reads TGTGCCAGCAGTTCACGGGCTAACTATGGCTACACCTTC.

The chain is built from TRBV24-1 and TRBJ2-5, with 11 bases that match TRBD2. J gave up 2 bases and V 5 bases, and 9 bases lay outside the gene matches. This CDR3 is 17 amino acids long. The germline V gene has CDR1 KGHDR and CDR2 SFDVKD. The CDR3 bases are TGTGCCACCAGTGTCGCCCAGGGACTAGCGGTTCAAGAGACCCAGTACTTC. Protein: CATSVAQGLAVQETQYF.

The chain links TRBV5-1 to TRBJ1-3, with TRBD1 identical over 10 bases. The junction had 4 bases not matched to a gene; V was cut back by 0 bases and J by 4 bases. The germline CDR1 and CDR2 sequences are SGHRS and YFSETQ. This CDR3 comprises 16 residues. CDR3 protein: CASSLGQGAVGNTIYF. In DNA, the CDR3 is TGCGCCAGCAGCTTGGGACAGGGGGCGGTAGGAAACACCATATATTTT.